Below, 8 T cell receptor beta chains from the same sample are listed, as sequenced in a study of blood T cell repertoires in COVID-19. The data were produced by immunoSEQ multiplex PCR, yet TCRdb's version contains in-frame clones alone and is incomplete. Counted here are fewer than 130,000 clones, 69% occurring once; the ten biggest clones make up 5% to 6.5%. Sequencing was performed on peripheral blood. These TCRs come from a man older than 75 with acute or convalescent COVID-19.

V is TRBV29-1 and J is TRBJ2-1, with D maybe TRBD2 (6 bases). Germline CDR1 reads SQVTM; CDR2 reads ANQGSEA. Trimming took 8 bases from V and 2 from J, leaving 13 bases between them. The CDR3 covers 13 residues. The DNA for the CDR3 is TGCAGCCTGACGTGGGGGGCCTACAATGAGCAGTTCTTC. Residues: CSLTWGAYNEQFF.

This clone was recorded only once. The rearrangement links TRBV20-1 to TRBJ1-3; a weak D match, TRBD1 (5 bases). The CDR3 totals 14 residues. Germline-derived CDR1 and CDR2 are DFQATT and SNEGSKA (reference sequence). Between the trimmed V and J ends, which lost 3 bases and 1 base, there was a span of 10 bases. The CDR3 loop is CSASGGGSGNTIYF. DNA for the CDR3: TGCAGTGCTAGTGGGGGGGGATCTGGAAACACCATATATTTT.

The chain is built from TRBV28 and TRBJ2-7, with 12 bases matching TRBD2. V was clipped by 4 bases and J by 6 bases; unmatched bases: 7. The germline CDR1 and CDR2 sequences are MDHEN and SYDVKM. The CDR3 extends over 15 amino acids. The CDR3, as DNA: TGTGCCAGCAGTTCCCCTCTAGCGGGAGGGCGCGAGCAGTACTTC. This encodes CASSSPLAGGREQYF.

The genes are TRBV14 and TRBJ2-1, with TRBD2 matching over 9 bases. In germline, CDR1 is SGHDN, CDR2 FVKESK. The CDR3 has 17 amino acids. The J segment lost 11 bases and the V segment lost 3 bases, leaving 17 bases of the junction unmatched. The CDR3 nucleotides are TGTGCCAGCAGCCAGTTAAGTTTTACTAGCGGGCCAATTAAGCAGTTCTTC. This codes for CASSQLSFTSGPIKQFF.

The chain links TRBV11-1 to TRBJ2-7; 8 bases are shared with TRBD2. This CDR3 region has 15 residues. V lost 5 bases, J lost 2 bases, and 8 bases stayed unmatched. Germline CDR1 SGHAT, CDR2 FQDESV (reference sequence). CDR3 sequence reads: CASSQDGGATYEQYF. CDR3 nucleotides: TGTGCCAGCAGCCAGGACGGGGGGGCGACCTACGAGCAGTACTTC.

CDR3 sequence (DNA): TGTGCCAGTAGTATGCAGGGGGACTCTGGGGCCAACGTCCTGACTTTC. It yields the protein CASSMQGDSGANVLTF. This chain uses TRBV19 with TRBJ2-6, with 7 bases lining up with TRBD1. V was pared by 3 bases and J by 0 bases, with 2 bases of the junction left unmatched. In germline, CDR1 is LNHDA, CDR2 SQIVND (reference sequence). This CDR3 contains 16 residues.

CDR3 sequence (DNA): TGTGCCAGCTCAAGCGGCCCGCAGACCGGGGAGCTGTTTTTT. It is translated as CASSSGPQTGELFF. The rearrangement joins TRBV27 to TRBJ2-2; D may be TRBD2 (5 bases). This CDR3 contains 14 residues. Germline V gene lookup returns CDR1 MNHEY and CDR2 SMNVEV (reference sequence). Between the trimmed V and J ends, which lost 8 bases and 5 bases, there was a span of 15 bases.

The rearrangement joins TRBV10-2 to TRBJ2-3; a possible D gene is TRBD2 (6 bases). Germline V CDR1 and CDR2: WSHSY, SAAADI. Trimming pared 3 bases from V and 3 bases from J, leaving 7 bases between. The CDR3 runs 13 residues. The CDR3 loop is CASSERGTDTQYF. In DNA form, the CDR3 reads TGCGCCAGCAGTGAACGGGGGACAGATACGCAGTATTTT.